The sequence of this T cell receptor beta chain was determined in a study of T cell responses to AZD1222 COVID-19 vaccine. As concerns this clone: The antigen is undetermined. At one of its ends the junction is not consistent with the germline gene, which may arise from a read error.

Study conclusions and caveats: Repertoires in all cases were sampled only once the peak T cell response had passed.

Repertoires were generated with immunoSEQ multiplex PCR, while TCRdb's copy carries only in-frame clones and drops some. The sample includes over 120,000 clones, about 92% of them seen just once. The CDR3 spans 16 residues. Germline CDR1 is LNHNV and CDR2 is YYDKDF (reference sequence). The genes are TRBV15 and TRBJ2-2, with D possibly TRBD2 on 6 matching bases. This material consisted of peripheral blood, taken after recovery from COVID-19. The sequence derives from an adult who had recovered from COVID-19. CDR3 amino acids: CATSRDGLANTGELFF. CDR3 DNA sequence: TGTGCCACCAGCAGAGATGGGCTAGCGAATACCGGGGAGCTGTTTTTT.